The present entry profiles one T cell receptor (beta chain) with its context. This clonotype was observed once. What antigen it recognizes has not been identified. No quality values exist for individual bases; no much larger clone is one base distant. Weak support is all one read offers. This sample is part of a study of human T cells and chemical hapten exposure (TCRdb year 2021). Study-wide context: For sensitization, 2% DPC in acetone was applied to a 2 cm by 2 cm area of upper inner arm skin. Throughout the study period of around 25 weeks, patients also received therapeutic DPC doses to the scalp every week. Patch testing was done on the upper back using Finn chambers containing 0.01% DPC, and results were scored after 6 days according to International Contact Dermatitis Research Group standards. The patient cohort, mostly female, included alopecia areata with under or over 50% scalp involvement, alopecia totalis and alopecia universalis. Libraries were pooled for sequencing, and per-sample TCR yields varied mainly because of small differences in library volumes within the pool. The study tracked peripheral blood TCR repertoire changes in vivo during primary and secondary sensitization to the hapten diphenylcyclopropenone (DPC) in alopecia patients. Blood samples were taken from patients before sensitization (week 0) and then at 2, 6 and about 24 weeks after DPC sensitization. Under 30 alopecia patients gave blood for TCR sequencing at one to four time points (pre-sensitization, 2, 6 and 24 weeks). Results and caveats for the whole study, not just this receptor: After repeated subsampling, changes were observed in the strength of the expansion versus patch-test correlation and in the threshold at which the correlation became significant. Alopecia, a presumed autoimmune disease, was present in all patients, so the immune response of the patients might differ from that of healthy individuals. Expanded TCRs formed significantly more large CDR3 similarity clusters than pre-sensitization or healthy control sets, consistent with antigen-driven responses. Patch test score was positively correlated with the number of PT1 expanded TCRs, with significance at thresholds 8, 16 and 32 but not at 4. DPC sensitization did not change how many TCRs were above 1 in 1000 frequency, and no evidence was found of alterations in global repertoire structure.

Sample time point, as interpreted from the label and publication: patch test 1, 2 weeks after DPC sensitization. The meaning of the sample's treatment or condition label: therapeutic diphenylcyclopropenone sensitization with weekly scalp DPC. Blood at each patch-test visit was drawn before the patch test was applied. Patients were eligible if aged 18 to 70, diagnosed with alopecia and judged suitable for DPC therapy, and pregnant patients were excluded. Total RNA was extracted from unfractionated whole blood collected in Tempus Blood RNA tubes. From the cysteine through the phenylalanine, the CDR3 covers 17 amino acids. The entry retains the CDR3 DNA only, 51 bases that are in frame from base 1. The germline V gene encodes CDR1 SGHTS and CDR2 YDEGEE. Relative to germline, V is missing 3 bases and J is missing 3 bases, with 15 bases of the junction outside any gene match. Library preparation used RACE. The instrument given in TCRdb is NextSeq 500. During library preparation, unique molecular identifiers were attached to individual cDNA molecules so that TCRs could be counted in a quantitative, reproducible way. Each blood RNA sample was used to sequence both TCR alpha and TCR beta chains. In the original analysis: A median of about 87,000 TCRs per sample was observed, with a range of roughly 20,000 to 700,000. The Decombinator software suite was used to annotate V, J and CDR3 in the TCR reads. To make PS versus PT1 abundance plots, every sample was subsampled to the same number of TCRs (28,000). Expanded TCRs were defined as absent before sensitization and observed at least eight times at the 2-week time point. The public reads were quality trimmed at Q25 with fastp and then assembled into clones with MiXCR by TCRdb, keeping productive beta chains. CDR3 protein sequences are deduplicated, and each keeps its most common genes and DNA. The V and J calls come from TCRdb's annotation, not from the publication. The sample profile shows some 94,000 distinct CDR3 sequences; 12% of them were found once. The top ten clones comprise approximately 2% of the sample.

The sequencing used whole blood, collected in connection with sensitization to the hapten diphenylcyclopropenone (DPC). The source of this sequence is a woman aged 40 to 49 with alopecia areata. Some clones in this sample may be carry-over from other donors' samples. The chain is encoded by TRBV5-8 joined to TRBJ2-7; 7 bases in the middle match TRBD1. The DNA sequence is TGTGCCAGCAGCTCAAGATTCGGACAGGCCGTGGGCTACGAGCAGTACTTC. This gives the protein CASSSRFGQAVGYEQYF.